The 31 T cell receptor beta chains below were found in one sample sequenced in a study of human T cells and chemical hapten exposure. Noted time point: pre-sensitization, week 0. Stated treatment: therapeutic diphenylcyclopropenone sensitization with weekly scalp DPC. TCRdb fed the RACE reads into MiXCR, producing one record per CDR3 protein. Of 250,000 or so distinct CDR3 sequences listed, roughly 8% were seen once; the top ten hold less than 1.5%. This material consisted of whole blood, taken in connection with sensitization to the hapten diphenylcyclopropenone (DPC). These receptors came from a man in his late teens or twenties with alopecia areata. Some clones in this sample may be carry-over from other donors' samples.

This clonotype was observed many times. The gene calls are TRBV5-1 and TRBJ2-5; D is ambiguous. Germline CDR1 and CDR2: SGHRS and YFSETQ. Between the trimmed V and J ends, which lost 2 bases and 2 bases, there was a span of 10 bases. The CDR3 runs 14 residues. The CDR3 DNA reads TGCGCCAGCAGCTTCAACCCGGCGCAAGAGACCCAGTACTTC. Its translation is CASSFNPAQETQYF.

The chain links TRBV7-2 to TRBJ2-2; possible D gene TRBD1, 6 bases. Germline V lookup: CDR1 SGHTA, CDR2 FQGNSA. The CDR3 covers 15 residues. Trimming shortened V by 3 bases and J by 2 bases, and 10 bases separated the two germline ends. The CDR3 coding sequence is TGTGCCAGCAGCTTCGGACAGACTAACACCGGGGAGCTGTTTTTT. This codes for CASSFGQTNTGELFF.

The chain carries TRBV4-3 and TRBJ1-1, with a weak D call TRBD1 (5 bases). CDR1 is LGHNA, CDR2 YSLEER, per germline. The CDR3 is 14 residues long. V was shortened by 6 bases and J by 1 base, with 12 bases between the two germline ends. The CDR3 DNA reads TGCGCCAGCAGAGGAGTAAGGGGGAACACTGAAGCTTTCTTT. Its protein product is CASRGVRGNTEAFF.

J is TRBJ2-2 and V is TRBV29-1; no definite D call. Trimming took off 7 bases at V and 4 bases at J, with 16 bases between the two ends. The CDR3 totals 14 residues. Germline CDR1 and CDR2: SQVTM and ANQGSEA. CDR3 nucleotides: TGCAGCGCCGTCTTAGGGCCCGGCACCGGGGAGCTGTTTTTT. Encoded protein: CSAVLGPGTGELFF.

This clonotype has a count of ten or more. The chain uses TRBV28 and TRBJ1-1; 8 bases line up with TRBD1. The CDR3 loop spans 17 amino acids. Germline V gene sequence: CDR1 MDHEN, CDR2 SYDVKM. After removal of 5 bases from V and 0 bases from J, the junction contained 11 bases not matched to a gene. The CDR3: CASSTSRQGALNTEAFF. The CDR3 nucleotides read TGTGCCAGCAGTACCTCCAGGCAGGGGGCGTTGAACACTGAAGCTTTCTTT.

This clonotype was found many times. CDR3 DNA: TGTGCCAGCACGGCAACCGGGGAGCTGTTTTTT. Encoded protein: CASTATGELFF. The chain couples TRBV12-3 or TRBV12-4 to TRBJ2-2; D unclear. CDR3 length: 11 amino acids. The V gene lost 7 bases and the J gene lost 5 bases, with 5 bases spanning the gap.

The V gene is TRBV20-1, the J gene TRBJ2-4, with no clear D. The V end lost 2 bases, the J end lost 7 bases, and 6 bases lay between the germline ends. CDR1 is DFQATT, CDR2 SNEGSKA, per germline (reference sequence). The CDR3 sequence is 11 residues long. CDR3 DNA sequence: TGCAGTGCTAGACCCTCCAACATTCAGTACTTC. Protein: CSARPSNIQYF.

This sequence joins TRBV6-2 or TRBV6-3 and TRBJ2-4; TRBD1 agrees at 7 bases. This CDR3 is 14 amino acids long. Per the germline V gene, CDR1 is MNHEY and CDR2 is SVGEGT. Trimming took 4 bases from V and 4 from J; bases not matched to a gene: 4. CDR3: CASSSRDRKNIQYF. The CDR3 DNA reads as TGTGCCAGCAGTTCTCGGGACAGAAAAAACATTCAGTACTTC.

The sample holds a few counts of this clonotype. The V and J genes are TRBV7-9 and TRBJ1-1; a weak D match, TRBD1 (5 bases). CDR3 size: 14 residues. Germline CDR1 is SEHNR and CDR2 is FQNEAQ (reference sequence). The V and J ends lost 4 bases and 4 bases respectively, with 13 bases between them. CDR3 loop: CASSSPVRGTEAFF. Here the CDR3 DNA reads TGTGCCAGCAGCTCGCCCGTGAGGGGCACTGAAGCTTTCTTT.

This clonotype was detected many times. The rearrangement links TRBV24-1 to TRBJ2-2; 8 nucleotides match TRBD1. Looked up from germline, CDR1 is KGHDR and CDR2 is SFDVKD. The CDR3 totals 15 residues. Trimming removed 2 bases from V and 3 bases from J; junction bases left unmatched: 1. DNA of the CDR3: TGTGCCACCAGTGATTCGGGACAGGACACCGGGGAGCTGTTTTTT. Its protein product is CATSDSGQDTGELFF.

This clonotype was found a few times. The gene calls are TRBV2 and TRBJ2-1; TRBD2 is a possible D gene (5 bases). This CDR3 comprises 15 residues. Germline V gives CDR1 SNHLY, CDR2 FYNNEI. Trimming cost V 6 bases and J 5 bases, with 17 bases left between them. The CDR3 region has the DNA TGTGCCAGCAGGCCGAGCGGTTCCGCAAACAATGAGCAGTTCTTC. Translating it yields CASRPSGSANNEQFF.

This clonotype was counted only a few times. The V call is TRBV6-2 or TRBV6-3, the J call TRBJ2-1; TRBD2 matches at 13 bases. CDR1 and CDR2 from the germline V gene are MNHEY and SVGEGT. The CDR3 consists of 16 residues. J lost 7 bases, V lost 4 bases, and 7 bases had no gene match. This chain's CDR3 is CASSSLGTSGINEQFF. CDR3 sequence (DNA): TGTGCCAGCAGTTCCCTAGGGACTAGCGGGATTAATGAGCAGTTCTTC.

This clonotype was counted many times. The chain joins TRBV9 to TRBJ2-3; D is uncertain. The CDR3 consists of 16 residues. The V gene's germline CDR1 is SGDLS and CDR2 YYNGEE. Trimming took off 3 bases at V and 0 bases at J, with 14 bases between the two ends. The CDR3 protein is CASSAGFSTSTDTQYF. The DNA for the CDR3 is TGTGCCAGCAGCGCGGGCTTCTCAACTAGCACAGATACGCAGTATTTT.

This clonotype was detected ten times or more. The chain joins TRBV15 to TRBJ1-5; D is uncertain. The CDR3 extends over 13 amino acids. Germline CDR1 LNHNV, CDR2 YYDKDF (reference sequence). Trimming took 3 bases from V and 5 from J, leaving 8 bases between them. The CDR3 DNA reads TGTGCCACCAGCAGCAGCAAGGATCAGCCCCAGCATTTT. Protein sequence: CATSSSKDQPQHF.

This clonotype was recorded many times. This chain uses TRBV7-9 with TRBJ1-3; D not resolved. V gave up 3 bases and J gave up 3 bases, with 3 bases separating them. Germline V lookup: CDR1 SEHNR, CDR2 FQNEAQ (reference sequence). The CDR3 is 12 residues long. CDR3: CASSFNGNTIYF. The DNA of the CDR3 is TGTGCCAGCAGCTTTAATGGAAACACCATATATTTT.

This chain joins TRBV20-1 and TRBJ2-1; TRBD1 matches 10 bases. J was trimmed by 8 bases and V by 6 bases; bases with no gene match: 16. CDR1 DFQATT and CDR2 SNEGSKA come from the germline V gene (reference sequence). The CDR3 is 16 residues long. For the CDR3, the DNA is TGCAGTGCCCAGAAGGGTGGGACAGGGGAATATGATGAGCAGTTCTTC. Protein product: CSAQKGGTGEYDEQFF.

The rearrangement links TRBV20-1 to TRBJ1-1; 7 bases match TRBD1. Trimming at V came to 0 bases and at J to 11 bases, leaving 15 bases not matched to a gene. The CDR3 is 15 residues long. CDR1 is DFQATT, CDR2 SNEGSKA, per germline (reference sequence). CDR3 DNA sequence: TGCAGTGCTAGAGATTCTGTAAGGCACAGGGGCGACGCTTTCTTT. Its translation is CSARDSVRHRGDAFF.

The rearrangement uses TRBV7-9 and TRBJ2-7; D is unresolved. Per germline, CDR1 SEHNR and CDR2 FQNEAQ (reference sequence). There are 15 residues in the CDR3. With 1 base removed from V and 2 bases from J, the gap between germline ends came to 12 bases. This CDR3 reads CASSLDPGTTYEQYF. DNA of the CDR3: TGTGCCAGCAGCTTAGATCCCGGAACCACCTACGAGCAGTACTTC. Full variable domain (missing parts from reference TRBV7-9 and TRBJ2-7): DTGVSQNPRHKITKRGQNVTFRCDPISEHNRLYWYRQTLGQGPEFLTYFQNEAQLEKSRLLSDRFSAERPKGSFSTLEIQRTEQGDSAMYLCASSLDPGTTYEQYFGPGTRLTVT.

The chain has TRBV20-1 and TRBJ2-6; D remains unclear. CDR1 and CDR2 from the germline V gene are DFQATT and SNEGSKA (reference sequence). The CDR3 extends over 15 amino acids. V was clipped by 0 bases and J by 0 bases, with 6 bases between them. Here the CDR3 DNA reads TGCAGTGCTAGAGAAGGCGTCTCTGGGGCCAACGTCCTGACTTTC. Its protein product is CSAREGVSGANVLTF.

The J gene is TRBJ1-6, the V gene TRBV20-1, with 8 bases aligning to TRBD1. The CDR3 has 16 amino acids. Germline trimming cut 2 bases from V and 5 bases from J; bases unmatched to any gene: 8. Germline V gene data show CDR1 as DFQATT and CDR2 as SNEGSKA (reference sequence). The CDR3 coding sequence is TGCAGTGCTAGACTACGGACAGGGACGGATAATTCACCCCTCCACTTT. Encoded protein: CSARLRTGTDNSPLHF.

This clonotype occurred many times. This chain links TRBV28 with TRBJ1-5; D unresolved. There are 14 residues in the CDR3. In germline, CDR1 is MDHEN, CDR2 SYDVKM. The V end was cut by 7 bases, the J end by 7 bases, with 17 bases between. CDR3 DNA: TGTGCCAGCACAAGCACCCGGGAGAGGCAGCCCCAGCATTTT. Protein product: CASTSTRERQPQHF.

This clonotype appeared a few times. The chain joins TRBV6-1 to TRBJ1-2; a weak D match, TRBD1 (5 bases). This CDR3 has 13 amino acids. Germline V CDR1 and CDR2: MNHNS, SASEGT. V gave up 1 base and J gave up 3 bases, with 6 bases separating them. CDR3 coding DNA: TGTGCCAGCAGTGAAGGAGGGGACTATGGCTACACCTTC. Residues: CASSEGGDYGYTF.

With regard to this clonotype: This CDR3 is missing its conserved last phenylalanine or tryptophan, likely due to a read error. The chain uses TRBV29-1 and TRBJ2-7; D gene unclear. In germline, CDR1 is SQVTM, CDR2 ANQGSEA. The CDR3 length is 13 residues. V was pared by 7 bases and J by 5 bases, with 18 bases between. CDR3 nucleotides: TGCAGCGGTTCTCTGGACCACGTCGACGAGCAGTACTCC. It translates to CSGSLDHVDEQYS.

The rearrangement joins TRBV6-1 to TRBJ1-2; D uncertain. The V gene's germline CDR1 is MNHNS and CDR2 SASEGT. V lost 1 base to trimming and J lost 4 bases, with 13 bases between them. The CDR3 totals 15 residues. The DNA for the CDR3 is TGTGCCAGCAGTGAAGTGGATCAGACTTCCTATGGCTACACCTTC. Translated, it gives CASSEVDQTSYGYTF.

The table lists this clonotype with a few counts. The chain couples TRBV2 to TRBJ1-2; a weak D match, TRBD1 (5 bases). V lost 4 bases and J lost 4, with 22 bases in between. The CDR3 consists of 17 residues. Germline values: CDR1 SNHLY, CDR2 FYNNEI. This CDR3 is CASSGFARGHPFYGYTF. DNA of the CDR3: TGTGCCAGCAGTGGATTTGCAAGGGGCCACCCCTTCTATGGCTACACCTTC. The entire variable domain, with the rest obtained from reference TRBV2 and TRBJ1-2, is as follows: EPEVTQTPSHQVTQMGQEVILRCVPISNHLYFYWYRQILGQKVEFLVSFYNNEISEKSEIFDDQFSVERPDGSNFTLKIRSTKLEDSAMYFCASSGFARGHPFYGYTFGSGTRLTVV.

This clonotype was seen ten or more times. The chain combines TRBV27 with TRBJ1-4; D gene ambiguous. With 5 bases removed from V and 4 bases from J, the gap between germline ends came to 11 bases. Per the germline V gene, CDR1 is MNHEY and CDR2 is SMNVEV (reference sequence). This CDR3 has 14 amino acids. DNA of the CDR3: TGTGCCAGCAGTCCCCGACCCCTTAATGAAAAACTGTTTTTT. Translation: CASSPRPLNEKLFF. The full variable domain, completed using reference TRBV27 and TRBJ1-4, is EAQVTQNPRYLITVTGKKLTVTCSQNMNHEYMSWYRQDPGLGLRQIYYSMNVEVTDKGDVPEGYKVSRKEKRNFPLILESPSPNQTSLYFCASSPRPLNEKLFFGSGTQLSVL.

The chain combines TRBV6-1 with TRBJ1-3, with a weak D call TRBD1 (6 bases). Trimming shortened V by 7 bases and J by 0 bases, and 16 bases separated the two germline ends. The CDR3 runs to 16 residues. From germline, CDR1 is MNHNS and CDR2 SASEGT. CDR3 in DNA: TGTGCCAGCACCAACGGACAGACCAGCTCTGGAAACACCATATATTTT. It encodes CASTNGQTSSGNTIYF.

The sample holds many counts of this clonotype. The chain couples TRBV12-3 or TRBV12-4 to TRBJ1-4; 7 bases line up with TRBD1. The CDR3 loop spans 14 amino acids. V lost 5 bases and J lost 2; bases outside the gene matches: 2. The CDR3 DNA follows: TGTGCCAGCAGTCCGGGACAGACTAATGAAAAACTGTTTTTT. Protein sequence: CASSPGQTNEKLFF.

This clonotype was detected a few times. The chain joins TRBV6-2 or TRBV6-3 to TRBJ1-2; no definite D call. Trimming stripped 6 bases from V and 4 bases from J, with 9 bases between. Germline-derived CDR1 and CDR2 are MNHEY and SVGEGT. This CDR3 is 12 amino acids long. The DNA of the CDR3 is TGTGCCAGCAGGAGGGAATCCTATGGCTACACCTTC. This sequence encodes CASRRESYGYTF.

This clonotype was picked up a small number of times. The chain uses TRBV14 and TRBJ2-3; 12 nucleotides match TRBD2. The germline V gene encodes CDR1 SGHDN and CDR2 FVKESK. This CDR3 spans 14 amino acids. Trimming at V came to 4 bases and at J to 13 bases, leaving 9 bases not matched to a gene. The CDR3 sequence is CASSPRLAGDYKYF. In nucleotides, the CDR3 is TGTGCCAGCAGCCCCCGACTAGCGGGGGATTATAAGTATTTT.

This clonotype was counted ten times or more. The chain carries TRBV6-1 and TRBJ1-2; the match to TRBD1 covers 9 bases. The CDR3 is 17 amino acids. J lost 8 bases, V lost 3 bases, and 16 bases had no gene match. The germline gives CDR1 MNHNS, CDR2 SASEGT. As DNA, the CDR3 is TGTGCCAGCAGTGATTGGGGACAGGGCTCCCTCCGCGGCGGCTACACCTTC. It yields the protein CASSDWGQGSLRGGYTF.